Described below is a single TCR beta chain sequence and its context. The data belong to a study of beta chain features in type 1 diabetes. Expressed TCRB transcripts got sequenced, as all isolated RNA was reverse transcribed. Here immunoSEQ multiplex PCR was the method, and the copy in TCRdb shows in-frame clones only, minus some. The sample lists over 150,000 clones, under 9.5% occurring once. This CDR3 comprises 13 residues. The V gene's germline CDR1 is SGHTA and CDR2 FQGTGA. V shed 4 bases and J shed 7 bases, with 13 bases lying between them. This TCR came from a man between 18 and 35 years old in good health. The chain couples TRBV7-3 to TRBJ1-1, with D possibly being TRBD1 (6 bases). Sequencing was done on a sample of central memory CD4+ T cells from blood. The CDR3 bases are TGTGCCAGCAGCTGGGGACACTCGGGTGAAGCTTTCTTT. Translation: CASSWGHSGEAFF.